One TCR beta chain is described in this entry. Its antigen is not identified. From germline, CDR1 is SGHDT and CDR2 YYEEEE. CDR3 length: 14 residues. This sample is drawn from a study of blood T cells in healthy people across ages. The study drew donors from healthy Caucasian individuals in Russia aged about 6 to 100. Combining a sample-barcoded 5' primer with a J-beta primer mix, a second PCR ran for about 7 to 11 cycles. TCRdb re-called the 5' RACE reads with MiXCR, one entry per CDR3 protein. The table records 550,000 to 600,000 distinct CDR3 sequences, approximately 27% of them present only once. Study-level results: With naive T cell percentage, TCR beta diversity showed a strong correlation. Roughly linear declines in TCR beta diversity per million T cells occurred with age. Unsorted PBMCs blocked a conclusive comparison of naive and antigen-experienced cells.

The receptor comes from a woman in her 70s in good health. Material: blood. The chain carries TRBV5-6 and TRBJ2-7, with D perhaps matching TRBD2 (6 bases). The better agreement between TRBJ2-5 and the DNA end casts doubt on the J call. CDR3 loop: CASSLDSGRKTQYF. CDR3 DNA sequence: TGTGCCAGCAGCTTGGATTCGGGGAGGAAGACCCAGTACTTC.